Described below is a single T cell receptor (beta chain) sequence and its context. The clone's antigen remains unknown. The record has no base qualities; no much larger clone is one base away. V and J are truncated by 6 bases and 1 base respectively, leaving an intervening sequence of 9 bases. Its CDR3 holds 13 amino acids, cysteine through phenylalanine. Just CDR3 DNA is preserved here, 39 bases in frame from base 1. The germline V gene provides CDR1 MDHEN and CDR2 SYDVKM. The donors were healthy, HIV-negative adults with no recently reported acute infections or vaccinations. Every donor was a Caucasian adult residing in Nashville, Tennessee, USA. CD4+ T cells were enriched through magnetic negative selection, after which naive cells were positively selected on CD45RA and the remaining negative fraction served as the memory subset. After blood collection by leukapheresis, PBMCs were isolated using Ficoll-Histopaque density gradient centrifugation and then cryopreserved in the vapor phase of liquid nitrogen. Analytical flow cytometry was used to check the purity and quantity of each magnetically sorted T cell population. From each sorted fraction, genomic DNA was isolated and quantified by UV absorbance on a Nanodrop 2000c.

These data belong to a study of shared clonotypes between healthy human individuals (dated by TCRdb to the early 2020s). Describing the broader study: The cohort included a few men and a couple of women between 18 and 49 years of age. To increase sequencing depth and limit assay-specific biases, TCR repertoire library preparation and sequencing were carried out by different laboratories using diverse techniques. Per donor, three plates each were used for CD4 naive and CD4 memory, two for CD8 naive, and one for CD8 memory. Blood TCR repertoires of a handful of healthy adults were deeply sequenced to estimate repertoire size and the extent of clonotype sharing between individuals. Leukapheresis yielded between about 0.8 and 9.5 billion PBMCs per donor. Findings and caveats that apply to the study as a whole: Sampling was limited to blood, and TCR repertoires in tissue likely differ from TCR repertoires in blood. Naive subsets generally had larger estimated clonotype richness than memory subsets. Compared with non-shared clonotypes, the clonotypes found in all four sorted-subset donors had higher generation probabilities. The genetic and exposure-history diversity represented was limited by the small number of donors. Incomplete sequencing was indicated by rarefaction of sorted-subset datasets, despite the large sequencing depth. Roughly 5% of naive CD4, roughly 3.6% of naive CD8, approximately 2% of memory CD4, and roughly 0.4% of memory CD8 clonotypes were shared across a few donors. Pairwise subsampling indicated that sequencing depth was expected to affect the degree of clonotype sharing among donors.

TCR CDR3 regions were amplified from genomic DNA by multiplex PCR using the deep immunoSEQ assay. Extracted genomic DNA from each cell subset was distributed evenly across all wells of several immunoSEQ 96-well plates, and each plate was treated as a replicate. Each replicate PCR for sorted subsets received around 210 ng genomic DNA, equal to roughly 33,000 T cell genomes. The purified libraries were quantified using a Qubit 3.0 fluorometer, sized with a Bioanalyzer 2100, and then quantified again using the KAPA Library Quantification kit. Every immunoSEQ 96-well plate was sequenced on a dedicated single-read 150-cycle Illumina NextSeq 550 flow cell. Per the source publication's procedure: Because only junctional sequences without quality scores were contained in the immunoSEQ output, filtering matching that applied to full-length reads could not be performed. Sequences were annotated with PyIR, a Python wrapper for IgBLAST v1.9, and V/J genes and CDR3 were assigned using IMGT germline references. Reads were removed for weak V/J assignments (E-value above 1e-6), missing CDR3, stop codons, out-of-frame junctions, or ambiguous translated residues. V3J clonotypes were defined as sequences sharing the same inferred V gene, J gene, and CDR3 amino acid sequence. Percentage overlap between repertoires was computed as shared unique clonotypes divided by the size of the smaller repertoire. Repertoire richness was assessed with RTK rarefaction, the Chao1 estimator, and Recon v2.1 estimates of unobserved clonotypes. For all TCRbeta clonotypes obtained by the gDNA method from a few donors, generation probabilities were computed with OLGA. Here the immuneACCESS table is served through TCRdb, limited to in-frame sequences with V and J called. Missing clones are a known gap in these copies; in checked studies unresolved V genes cover under half, and the rest lacks a known reason. The V and J calls and the clone size are those of that table, but D and trimming were determined from the DNA. This sample gives roughly 2.2 million clones in total; over 85% of them show up just once. The ten largest clones add up to roughly 0.36% of the sample.

The material sequenced was naive CD4+ T cells from PBMCs. The sample's cell subset or site label is to be understood as: CD45RA+ positively selected. The chain couples TRBV28 to TRBJ1-2, with no D gene named confidently. This clonotype originated in a man between 18 and 35 years old in good health. Some clones in this sample may be carry-over from other donors' samples. The DNA sequence is given as TGTGCCAGCAGCGGGGTTCTTAACTATGGCTACACCTTC. This is translated as CASSGVLNYGYTF.